This T cell receptor beta chain was recorded in a study of T cells after yellow fever vaccination. Study results and caveats: The secondary response peaked faster, at day 5 versus 15, but was weaker.

This clonotype was picked up a small number of times. Its antigen remains unidentified. For TCR, cDNA came from 5'RACE template switching, which added a universal primer site and UMIs. TCRdb redid the calling of the 5' RACE reads with MiXCR, one entry per CDR3 protein. The sample consists of 170,000 or so distinct CDR3 sequences, approximately 6% of them appearing once. This sample comprised CD4+ T cells sorted from PBMCs, obtained on the day of the first yellow fever vaccination. This TCR came from a man aged 18 to 35 who received the YFV17D yellow fever vaccine.

The CDR3 protein is CASSLAASSGNTIYF. In DNA, the CDR3 is TGCGCCAGCAGCCTGGCGGCCAGCTCTGGAAACACCATATATTTT. This chain joins TRBV4-3 and TRBJ1-3; D gene ambiguous. Trimming cost V 4 bases and J 0 bases, with 10 bases left between them. The CDR3 totals 15 residues. Germline V gene sequence: CDR1 LGHNA, CDR2 YSLEER.